The 10 T cell receptor beta chains below come from one sample, sequenced in a study of blood T cell repertoires in COVID-19. Data came from immunoSEQ multiplex PCR; TCRdb stores just in-frame clones and leaves some out. This table has about 180,000 clones, around 85% appearing once. Sequencing was done on a sample of peripheral blood. The receptors shown here come from a person aged 65-85 years with COVID-19, enrolled during active disease.

On this clone itself: Other DNA sequences of this sample code for an identical CDR3. The chain employs TRBV2 and TRBJ1-6, with TRBD1 identical over 7 bases. The trim removed 6 bases at V and 5 bases at J, leaving 4 bases unmatched. CDR1 is SNHLY, CDR2 FYNNEI, per germline. This CDR3 region has 14 residues. CDR3 region: CASRTGTDNSPLHF. The CDR3 bases are TGTGCCAGCAGGACCGGGACAGATAATTCACCCCTCCACTTT.

This clone was seen a few times. The chain is built from TRBV5-1 and TRBJ2-2; 8 nucleotides align to TRBD1. CDR1 and CDR2 from the germline V gene are SGHRS and YFSETQ. J gave up 7 bases and V 3 bases, and 14 bases lay outside the gene matches. The CDR3 spans 17 residues. CDR3 amino acids: CASSSNPQGALIGELFF. As DNA, the CDR3 is TGCGCCAGCAGCTCAAATCCCCAGGGGGCTCTTATCGGGGAGCTGTTTTTT.

The CDR3 spells CASSSSLSRISNEQFF. The CDR3 region has the DNA TGTGCCAGCAGCTCTTCGCTATCCAGGATCTCCAATGAGCAGTTCTTC. The chain uses TRBV7-7 and TRBJ2-1; no firm D call. V lost 4 bases and J 6 bases, leaving 19 bases between the germline ends. Germline CDR1 reads SSHAT; CDR2 reads FNYEAQ (reference sequence). CDR3 length equals 16 residues.

The V and J genes are TRBV28 and TRBJ1-2, with unresolved D. CDR3 length: 12 amino acids. CDR1 and CDR2 from the germline V gene are MDHEN and SYDVKM. Trimming took 6 bases from V and 2 from J, leaving 7 bases between them. The CDR3 DNA follows: TGTGCCAGCAGAAGAGGGAACTATGGCTACACCTTC. Translated: CASRRGNYGYTF.

The chain links TRBV7-6 to TRBJ1-1; D is possibly TRBD1 (5 bases). Germline CDR1 reads SGHVS; CDR2 reads FNYEAQ. The CDR3 has 16 residues. Trimming stripped 2 bases from V and 0 bases from J, with 13 bases between. In DNA, the CDR3 is TGTGCCAGCAGCTTATTCCAGGGTCGATTGAACACTGAAGCTTTCTTT. Its translation is CASSLFQGRLNTEAFF. The whole variable domain, filled in from reference TRBV7-6 and TRBJ1-1, reads GAGVSQSPRYKVTKRGQDVALRCDPISGHVSLYWYRQALGQGPEFLTYFNYEAQQDKSGLPNDRFSAERPEGSISTLTIQRTEQRDSAMYRCASSLFQGRLNTEAFFGQGTRLTVV.

The gene calls are TRBV30 and TRBJ2-7, with D perhaps matching TRBD1 (6 bases). Per germline, CDR1 GTSNPN and CDR2 SVGIG (reference sequence). This CDR3 region has 16 residues. With 0 bases removed from V and 1 base from J, the gap between germline ends came to 16 bases. CDR3 region: CAWSVIWTVESYEQYF. CDR3 in DNA: TGTGCCTGGAGTGTAATCTGGACAGTCGAGTCCTACGAGCAGTACTTC. Based on the CDR3 plus reference TRBV30 and TRBJ2-7, the full variable domain is SQTIHQWPATLVQPVGSPLSLECTVEGTSNPNLYWYRQAAGRGLQLLFYSVGIGQISSEVPQNLSASRPQDRQFILSSKKLLLSDSGFYLCAWSVIWTVESYEQYFGPGTRLTVT.

The chain carries TRBV28 and TRBJ1-5; D possibly corresponds to TRBD1 (6 bases). There are 17 residues in the CDR3. The germline V gene has CDR1 MDHEN and CDR2 SYDVKM. V shed 3 bases and J shed 5 bases, with 20 bases lying between them. In DNA, the CDR3 is TGTGCCAGCAGTTTGTTTTTTGGCCCCGGACAGTATCAGCCCCAGCATTTT. Amino acid sequence: CASSLFFGPGQYQPQHF. The full variable domain, completed using reference TRBV28 and TRBJ1-5, is DVKVTQSSRYLVKRTGEKVFLECVQDMDHENMFWYRQDPGLGLRLIYFSYDVKMKEKGDIPEGYSVSREKKERFSLILESASTNQTSMYLCASSLFFGPGQYQPQHFGDGTRLSIL.

V and J are TRBV5-1 and TRBJ2-4; D is perhaps TRBD1 (6 bases). Trimming removed 9 bases from V and 8 bases from J, with 15 bases in between. From germline, CDR1 is SGHRS and CDR2 YFSETQ. The CDR3 contains 12 residues. CDR3 sequence reads: CAKVGRGDIQYF. CDR3 bases: TGCGCCAAAGTGGGCAGGGGAGACATTCAGTACTTC.

The gene calls are TRBV28 and TRBJ2-3, with unresolved D. The germline CDR1 and CDR2 sequences are MDHEN and SYDVKM. This CDR3 spans 15 amino acids. V lost 3 bases and J lost 0, with 10 bases in between. The CDR3 bases are TGTGCCAGCAGTTTTGGCCAGTCTAGCACAGATACGCAGTATTTT. This gives the protein CASSFGQSSTDTQYF. Full variable domain (remainder filled in from reference TRBV28 and TRBJ2-3): DVKVTQSSRYLVKRTGEKVFLECVQDMDHENMFWYRQDPGLGLRLIYFSYDVKMKEKGDIPEGYSVSREKKERFSLILESASTNQTSMYLCASSFGQSSTDTQYFGPGTRLTVL.

The chain links TRBV2 to TRBJ1-4, with D unclear. CDR3 size: 16 residues. Trimming removed 2 bases from V and 7 bases from J, with 17 bases in between. The germline CDR1 and CDR2 sequences are SNHLY and FYNNEI. The CDR3 reads CASSEPRTLGSEKLFF. CDR3 sequence (DNA): TGTGCCAGCAGTGAACCAAGGACTTTGGGTTCTGAAAAACTGTTTTTT.